This TCR beta chain was obtained from a study of cytomegalovirus exposure and HLA in healthy donors. Germline V gene data show CDR1 as SQVTM and CDR2 as ANQGSEA. This CDR3 spans 12 amino acids. V lost 7 bases to trimming and J lost 2 bases; unmatched junction nucleotides: 4. 13 Jbeta primers and 60 Vbeta primers were used for the PCR. The table came from immunoSEQ multiplex PCR; TCRdb's copy has only in-frame clones and leaves some out. The sample holds around 150,000 clones, less than 90% seen once. Sequenced input: PBMCs. The genes are TRBV29-1 and TRBJ2-5; 7 bases are a match to TRBD2. This TCR came from a male donor in good health and CMV-seropositive. The CDR3 DNA is TGCAGCGCGGGGGAGGGGCAAGAGACCCAGTACTTC. Its translation: CSAGEGQETQYF.